A single sample gave rise to the 3 T cell receptor beta chains below, sequenced in a study of relationships among human T cell subsets. The T cell receptor alpha and beta CDR3 regions were amplified from mRNA by semiquantitative ARM-PCR. In ARM-PCR, communal superprimers followed tagged nested gene-specific primers for exponential amplification. From the multiplex PCR reads, TCRdb called clonotypes with MiXCR, one entry per CDR3 protein. The sample lists 7,000 to 8,500 distinct CDR3 sequences, under 70% occurring once. Naive plus transitional T cells were isolated with anti-CD45RA microbeads from pooled CD4+ and CD8+ T cells. The specimen sequenced was naive and transitional (CD45RA+) T cells sorted from blood. These receptors were taken from a man aged 40-50 years in good health.

This rearrangement joins TRBV25-1 to TRBJ2-5; TRBD1 aligns across 7 bases. In germline, CDR1 is MGHDK, CDR2 SYGVNS. Germline trimming cut 8 bases from V and 11 bases from J; bases unmatched to any gene: 5. This CDR3 has 10 residues. This CDR3 reads CASVPGQQYF. In DNA form, the CDR3 reads TGTGCCAGCGTACCGGGACAGCAGTACTTC.

The chain combines TRBV14 with TRBJ2-4; a possible D gene is TRBD2 (6 bases). The V gene lost 3 bases and the J gene lost 7 bases, with 19 bases spanning the gap. There are 16 residues in the CDR3. From germline, CDR1 is SGHDN and CDR2 FVKESK. This CDR3 reads CASSHRDGRDSNIQYF. In nucleotides, the CDR3 is TGTGCCAGCAGCCACAGGGATGGGCGGGATTCGAACATTCAGTACTTC.

V gene TRBV20-1 combines with J gene TRBJ2-1; 10 positions agree with TRBD2. The V gene's germline CDR1 is DFQATT and CDR2 SNEGSKA (reference sequence). After removal of 5 bases from V and 3 bases from J, the junction contained 4 bases not matched to a gene. The CDR3 extends over 14 amino acids. CDR3 amino acids: CSASGTSVYNEQFF. The CDR3 nucleotides read TGCAGTGCTTCCGGGACTAGCGTCTACAATGAGCAGTTCTTC.